This T cell receptor beta chain stems from a study of blood T cell repertoires in COVID-19. Overall study context: The United States, Italy and Spain provided the acute and convalescent COVID-19 samples. PBMCs, B-cell-depleted T cells, or T cells were the source of the cDNA or gDNA that made up the material.

CDR1 and CDR2 from the germline V gene are MNHEY and SVGAGI. This CDR3 is built from 14 residues. Losses at the gene ends were 5 bases for V and 6 bases for J; bases not matched to a gene: 7. Authors' data handling: Scientists estimated how many nucleated cells there were by amplifying reference gene primers. Clones were sequenced by immunoSEQ multiplex PCR, and TCRdb holds only the in-frame ones, with some missing. D and trimming come from the DNA, and the V and J calls and clone size come from that table. The sample carries 140,000 or so clones, about 85% recorded once. This clone was detected once.

This TCR came from a human donor with acute or convalescent COVID-19. The donor label of this sample is uncertain. This chain links TRBV6-5 with TRBJ1-5, with 7 positions matching TRBD1. The specimen sequenced was peripheral blood. For the CDR3, the DNA is TGTGCCAGCAGTCCCGACAGGGTGGGTCAGCCCCAGCATTTT. It is translated as CASSPDRVGQPQHF.